A single sample is the source of the 18 T cell receptor beta chains below, sequenced in a study of T cell repertoires in cytomegalovirus infection. Using its own MiXCR run on the reads, TCRdb lists one record per CDR3 protein. Altogether approximately 500,000 distinct CDR3 sequences are present, approximately 16% being singletons, with the ten largest covering roughly a quarter. The sample consisted of CD8+ T cells from PBMCs. The receptors derive from a human donor in good health (CMV status not recorded). Some clones in this sample may be carry-over from other donors' samples.

The rearrangement uses TRBV9 and TRBJ2-1; possible D gene TRBD2, 6 bases. Germline loops: CDR1 SGDLS, CDR2 YYNGEE. This CDR3 has 14 residues. V lost 4 bases and J lost 8, with 16 bases in between. The CDR3 spells CASSPWRGVDEQFF. The CDR3 region has the DNA TGTGCCAGCAGCCCGTGGCGGGGAGTAGATGAGCAGTTCTTC.

This chain connects TRBV10-3 to TRBJ1-1; D is unresolved. Germline V CDR1 and CDR2: ENHRY, SYGVKD. This CDR3 has 12 amino acids. The V end was cut by 11 bases, the J end by 1 base, with 11 bases between. The DNA of the CDR3 is TGTGCCGTGAGAACGGGGAACACTGAAGCTTTCTTT. It specifies CAVRTGNTEAFF.

This clonotype was counted only a few times. The rearrangement uses TRBV27 and TRBJ2-5, with TRBD2 matching over 7 bases. The trim removed 6 bases at V and 5 bases at J, leaving 12 bases unmatched. Germline values: CDR1 MNHEY, CDR2 SMNVEV (reference sequence). The CDR3 length is 15 residues. The CDR3 loop is CASSLNRGGLETQYF. Here the CDR3 DNA reads TGTGCCAGCAGCCTCAACCGGGGAGGGCTGGAGACCCAGTACTTC.

This clonotype came up many times. The chain has TRBV7-9 and TRBJ2-7; D remains unclear. Trimming took 3 bases from V and 2 from J, leaving 5 bases between them. Germline CDR1 reads SEHNR; CDR2 reads FQNEAQ (reference sequence). There are 12 residues in the CDR3. The CDR3 sequence: CASSFHPYEQYF. In nucleotides, the CDR3 is TGTGCCAGCAGCTTCCACCCCTACGAGCAGTACTTC.

This clonotype occurred many times. The chain is built from TRBV7-8 and TRBJ2-7, with 8 bases that match TRBD2. Germline V gene sequence: CDR1 SGHVS, CDR2 FQNEAQ. With 5 bases clipped from V and 8 bases from J, the junction kept 20 bases outside the gene matches. The CDR3 has 17 amino acids. CDR3 in amino acids: CASSPMLRGRIAGKQYF. CDR3 nucleotides: TGTGCCAGCAGCCCCATGCTGCGGGGGAGAATAGCGGGGAAGCAGTACTTC. Complete variable domain (other parts from reference TRBV7-8 and TRBJ2-7): GAGVSQSPRYKVAKRGQDVALRCDPISGHVSLFWYQQALGQGPEFLTYFQNEAQLDKSGLPSDRFFAERPEGSVSTLKIQRTQQEDSAVYLCASSPMLRGRIAGKQYFGPGTRLTVT.

The chain recombines TRBV3-1 with TRBJ1-5; no definite D call. CDR1 is LGHDT, CDR2 YNNKEL, per germline (reference sequence). The CDR3 has 16 residues. Trimming left V 1 base short and J 2 bases short, with 12 bases between. The CDR3 sequence is CASSQGPHGGNQPQHF. The CDR3 DNA sequence: TGTGCCAGCAGCCAAGGACCCCACGGCGGCAATCAGCCCCAGCATTTT.

This clonotype came up a few times. The chain joins TRBV28 to TRBJ2-3; D gene ambiguous. The CDR3 contains 15 residues. The V end lost 2 bases, the J end lost 0 bases, and 9 bases lay between the germline ends. Germline V gene data show CDR1 as MDHEN and CDR2 as SYDVKM. The CDR3 DNA follows: TGTGCCAGCAGTTTAAGCTCCCCGAGCACAGATACGCAGTATTTT. It translates to CASSLSSPSTDTQYF.

This clonotype was counted between two and nine times. The rearrangement joins TRBV5-4 to TRBJ2-2; D gene unclear. The CDR3 loop spans 14 amino acids. Trimming removed 0 bases at V and 2 bases at J, with 5 bases between. CDR1 SGHNT and CDR2 YYREEE come from the germline V gene (reference sequence). In DNA form, the CDR3 reads TGTGCCAGCAGCTTGGCACAAAACACCGGGGAGCTGTTTTTT. This sequence encodes CASSLAQNTGELFF.

V is TRBV7-9 and J is TRBJ2-2, with no clear D. Deletions cut 0 bases from V and 4 bases from J, with 6 bases between. This CDR3 contains 14 residues. Germline V gene lookup returns CDR1 SEHNR and CDR2 FQNEAQ (reference sequence). CDR3 sequence reads: CASSLAVVTGELFF. The CDR3 DNA follows: TGTGCCAGCAGCTTAGCGGTAGTCACCGGGGAGCTGTTTTTT.

This clonotype came up many times. The chain recombines TRBV7-9 with TRBJ1-1; D is ambiguous. The CDR3 sequence is 14 residues long. The V and J ends lost 4 bases and 1 base respectively, with 10 bases between them. Germline-derived CDR1 and CDR2 are SEHNR and FQNEAQ (reference sequence). CDR3 sequence: CASSSMSSNTEAFF. The CDR3 region has the DNA TGTGCCAGCAGCTCGATGAGCTCGAACACTGAAGCTTTCTTT.

This clonotype came up a few times. The chain has TRBV29-1 and TRBJ1-2; 9 bases are shared with TRBD1. Trimming cost V 6 bases and J 2 bases; bases outside gene matches: 4. CDR3 length: 13 amino acids. Germline CDR1 is SQVTM and CDR2 is ANQGSEA. CDR3 region: CSVWDRANYGYTF. As DNA, the CDR3 is TGCAGCGTCTGGGACAGGGCGAACTATGGCTACACCTTC.

The chain carries TRBV25-1 and TRBJ2-1, with no clear D. The CDR3 loop spans 17 amino acids. Deletions cut 4 bases from V and 6 bases from J, with 22 bases between. Germline V CDR1 and CDR2: MGHDK, SYGVNS. The CDR3 loop reads CASSGRDITALGNEQFF. DNA of the CDR3: TGTGCCAGCAGTGGCCGAGACATCACCGCCTTGGGCAATGAGCAGTTCTTC.

This clonotype appeared many times. The V gene is TRBV6-1, the J gene TRBJ2-3, with D maybe TRBD2 (6 bases). The CDR3 extends over 16 amino acids. Germline lookup yields CDR1 MNHNS and CDR2 SASEGT. The ends were cut back, 5 bases at V and 2 bases at J, with 17 bases in the middle. This CDR3 reads CASSPTGGLPTDTQYF. CDR3 DNA sequence: TGTGCCAGCAGTCCAACTGGGGGACTTCCCACAGATACGCAGTATTTT.

This clonotype was seen at least ten times. J is TRBJ1-1 and V is TRBV11-2; possible D gene TRBD1, 5 bases. The CDR3 runs to 17 residues. The V gene lost 1 base and the J gene lost 0 bases, with 15 bases spanning the gap. Germline V gene sequence: CDR1 SGHAT, CDR2 FQNNGV. The chain's CDR3 is CASSLGGGSVMNTEAFF. The CDR3 DNA reads as TGTGCCAGCAGCTTAGGGGGCGGGTCCGTCATGAACACTGAAGCTTTCTTT.

The CDR3 loop is CASSFEVRKTQYF. CDR3 nucleotides: TGTGCCAGCAGTTTCGAGGTCCGGAAGACCCAGTACTTC. The chain couples TRBV28 to TRBJ2-5; no clear D. Germline CDR1 is MDHEN and CDR2 is SYDVKM. The germline V and J ends were trimmed by 3 bases and 6 bases, with 11 bases remaining between them. The CDR3 has 13 amino acids.

This clonotype showed up just a few times. CDR3: CASSDDRDRAYEQYF. CDR3 coding DNA: TGTGCCAGCAGCGATGACCGGGACAGGGCTTACGAGCAGTACTTC. This chain uses TRBV7-9 with TRBJ2-7; 9 positions match TRBD1. The CDR3 loop spans 15 amino acids. CDR1 and CDR2 from the germline V gene are SEHNR and FQNEAQ (reference sequence). The J segment lost 4 bases and the V segment lost 5 bases, leaving 9 bases of the junction unmatched.

This clonotype was picked up many times. The chain links TRBV7-2 to TRBJ1-5; D is undetermined. The CDR3 runs to 15 residues. CDR1 SGHTA and CDR2 FQGNSA come from the germline V gene. The V and J ends lost 6 bases and 4 bases respectively, with 16 bases between them. CDR3 loop: CASSYHPYLNQPQHF. CDR3 coding DNA: TGTGCCAGCAGTTATCACCCTTACCTAAATCAGCCCCAGCATTTT.

The genes are TRBV14 and TRBJ2-7; tentative D call: TRBD1 (6 bases). V was trimmed by 0 bases and J by 5 bases, leaving 8 bases between them. Germline values: CDR1 SGHDN, CDR2 FVKESK. There are 13 residues in the CDR3. This chain's CDR3 is CASSQDGGHEQYF. The DNA of the CDR3 is TGTGCCAGCAGCCAAGATGGGGGCCACGAGCAGTACTTC.